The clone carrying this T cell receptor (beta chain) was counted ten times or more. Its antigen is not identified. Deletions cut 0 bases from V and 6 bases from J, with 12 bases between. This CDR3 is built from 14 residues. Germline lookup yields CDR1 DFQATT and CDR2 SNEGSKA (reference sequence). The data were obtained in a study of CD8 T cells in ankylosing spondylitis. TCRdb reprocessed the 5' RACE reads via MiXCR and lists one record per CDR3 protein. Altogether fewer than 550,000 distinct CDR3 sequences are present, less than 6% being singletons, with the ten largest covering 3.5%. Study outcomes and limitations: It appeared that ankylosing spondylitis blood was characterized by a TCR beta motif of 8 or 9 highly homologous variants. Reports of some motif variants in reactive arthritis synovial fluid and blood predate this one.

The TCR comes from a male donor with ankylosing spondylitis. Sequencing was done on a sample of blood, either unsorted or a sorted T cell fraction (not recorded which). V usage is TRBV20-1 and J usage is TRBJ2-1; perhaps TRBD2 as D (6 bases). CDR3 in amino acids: CSARDRRAINEQFF. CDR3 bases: TGCAGTGCTAGAGATAGGAGGGCCATCAATGAGCAGTTCTTC.